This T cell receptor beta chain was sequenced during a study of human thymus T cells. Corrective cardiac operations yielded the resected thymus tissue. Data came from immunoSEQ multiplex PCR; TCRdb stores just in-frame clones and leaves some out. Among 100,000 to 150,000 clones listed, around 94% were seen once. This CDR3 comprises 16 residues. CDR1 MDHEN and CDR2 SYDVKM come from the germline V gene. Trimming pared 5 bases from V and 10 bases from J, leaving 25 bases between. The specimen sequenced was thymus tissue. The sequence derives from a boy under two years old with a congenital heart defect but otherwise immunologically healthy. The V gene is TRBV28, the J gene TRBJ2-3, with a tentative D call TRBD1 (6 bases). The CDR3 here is CASSPHGDTAFKPQYF. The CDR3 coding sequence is TGTGCCAGCAGTCCCCACGGGGACACAGCATTCAAGCCGCAGTATTTT.